Following are 25 T cell receptor beta chains from one sample sequenced in a study of shared clonotypes between healthy human individuals. TCRdb keeps only in-frame clones here, not all; method: immunoSEQ multiplex PCR. The sample records approximately 940,000 clones, over 75% being singletons. Sequencing was done on a sample of memory CD4+ T cells sorted from blood. This sample's subset: CD45RA-negative fraction. These receptors originate from a man between 18 and 35 years old in good health.

V gene TRBV7-2 combines with J gene TRBJ1-3; D may be TRBD1 (5 bases). Trimming pared 3 bases from V and 1 base from J, leaving 10 bases between. The CDR3 has 15 amino acids. Germline-derived CDR1 and CDR2 are SGHTA and FQGNSA. CDR3 sequence: CASSFLWGSGNTIYF. CDR3 sequence (DNA): TGTGCCAGCAGCTTCCTCTGGGGGTCTGGAAACACCATATATTTT.

This chain connects TRBV6-1 to TRBJ2-3; 12 bases line up with TRBD2. Germline CDR1 MNHNS, CDR2 SASEGT. Trimming took 4 bases from V and 4 from J; bases not matched to a gene: 0. This CDR3 region has 14 residues. CDR3 bases: TGTGCCAGCAGTGGACTAGCGGGAGCAGATACGCAGTATTTT. Its translation: CASSGLAGADTQYF.

J is TRBJ1-1 and V is TRBV5-5, with 8 bases lining up with TRBD1. The germline CDR1 and CDR2 sequences are SGHKS and YYEKEE (reference sequence). The CDR3 length is 14 residues. V trimming: 4 bases; J trimming: 4 bases; junction bases outside the gene matches: 6. The CDR3 bases are TGTGCCAGCAGCATAGACAGGGGCGGCACTGAAGCTTTCTTT. Its translation: CASSIDRGGTEAFF.

The rearrangement joins TRBV5-1 to TRBJ2-3; the D is unclear. V was clipped by 0 bases and J by 4 bases, with 12 bases between them. The V gene's germline CDR1 is SGHRS and CDR2 YFSETQ. The CDR3 totals 15 residues. CDR3 DNA sequence: TGCGCCAGCAGCTTGGCGCTCCGCGACGCAGATACGCAGTATTTT. This codes for CASSLALRDADTQYF.

J is TRBJ2-1 and V is TRBV7-9; D assignment may be TRBD1 or TRBD2 (5 bases each). Trimming removed 1 base at V and 8 bases at J, with 12 bases between. Germline V gene sequence: CDR1 SEHNR, CDR2 FQNEAQ (reference sequence). The CDR3 has 14 amino acids. CDR3 bases: TGTGCCAGCAGCTTAGGGGACCGTCGGGATGAGCAGTTCTTC. Translated, it gives CASSLGDRRDEQFF.

The chain links TRBV7-9 to TRBJ1-1, with D tentatively TRBD1 (5 bases). CDR1 and CDR2 (germline): SEHNR, FQNEAQ (reference sequence). V was shortened by 1 base and J by 1 base, with 7 bases between the two germline ends. The CDR3 spans 14 residues. The CDR3 here is CASSLGQQNTEAFF. The CDR3 coding sequence is TGTGCCAGCAGCTTAGGACAGCAGAACACTGAAGCTTTCTTT.

This clone has just a few counts. V gene TRBV5-1 combines with J gene TRBJ1-4; tentative D call: TRBD1 (5 bases). CDR3 size: 16 residues. V lost 5 bases, J lost 5 bases, and 19 bases lay in between. CDR1 is SGHRS and CDR2 is YFSETQ in the germline V gene. CDR3 region: CASSLTTQGLNEKLFF. In nucleotides, the CDR3 is TGCGCCAGCAGTCTAACGACCCAGGGACTAAATGAAAAACTGTTTTTT.

This chain links TRBV2 with TRBJ2-4, with unresolved D. This CDR3 has 12 amino acids. V was shortened by 8 bases and J by 0 bases, with 5 bases between the two germline ends. Germline V CDR1 and CDR2: SNHLY, FYNNEI. CDR3 loop: CASHLAKNIQYF. The CDR3 DNA follows: TGTGCCAGCCACTTAGCCAAAAACATTCAGTACTTC.

This chain links TRBV19 with TRBJ1-2, with D uncertain. Germline CDR1 is LNHDA and CDR2 is SQIVND (reference sequence). The CDR3 loop spans 16 amino acids. The V end lost 4 bases, the J end lost 3 bases, and 18 bases lay between the germline ends. CDR3: CASSTLYVGLDYGYTF. CDR3 in DNA: TGTGCCAGTAGTACCCTTTACGTGGGCCTAGACTATGGCTACACCTTC.

This clone was seen more than once but under ten times. This chain joins TRBV30 and TRBJ2-7; 7 bases fit TRBD2. The CDR3 has 13 residues. The J segment lost 1 base and the V segment lost 4 bases, leaving 4 bases of the junction unmatched. Germline values: CDR1 GTSNPN, CDR2 SVGIG (reference sequence). The CDR3 is CAWKAGYSYEQYF. As DNA, the CDR3 is TGTGCCTGGAAAGCGGGGTATTCCTACGAGCAGTACTTC.

The rearrangement links TRBV12-5 to TRBJ2-1; 10 bases are shared with TRBD2. CDR1 is LGHNT and CDR2 is FRNRAP in the germline V gene. The ends lost 5 bases at V and 5 bases at J; junction bases unmatched: 3. The CDR3 consists of 14 residues. CDR3: CASGRTSGNNEQFF. The DNA of the CDR3 is TGTGCTAGTGGTCGGACTAGCGGTAACAATGAGCAGTTCTTC.

The sample holds one count of this clone. The gene calls are TRBV7-2 and TRBJ2-5, with D possibly matching TRBD2 (6 bases). Per the germline V gene, CDR1 is SGHTA and CDR2 is FQGNSA. CDR3 size: 15 residues. V lost 1 base and J 5 bases, leaving 14 bases between the germline ends. The CDR3 sequence is CASSLDGGRLETQYF. CDR3 DNA sequence: TGTGCCAGCAGCTTAGATGGAGGGAGGCTTGAGACCCAGTACTTC.

V gene TRBV30 combines with J gene TRBJ1-4, with D tentatively TRBD1 (5 bases). In germline, CDR1 is GTSNPN, CDR2 SVGIG (reference sequence). The CDR3 sequence is 14 residues long. Trimming took off 6 bases at V and 11 bases at J, with 22 bases between the two ends. DNA for the CDR3: TGTGCCTGCCAACGGGACCCGCGGGAGGAGAAACTGTTTTTT. Protein: CACQRDPREEKLFF. Combining the CDR3 with reference TRBV30 and TRBJ1-4 gives the whole variable domain SQTIHQWPATLVQPVGSPLSLECTVEGTSNPNLYWYRQAAGRGLQLLFYSVGIGQISSEVPQNLSASRPQDRQFILSSKKLLLSDSGFYLCACQRDPREEKLFFGSGTQLSVL.

The chain recombines TRBV7-3 with TRBJ2-7; tentatively, D is TRBD1 (6 bases). The V gene lost 1 base and the J gene lost 4 bases, with 11 bases spanning the gap. The V gene's germline CDR1 is SGHTA and CDR2 FQGTGA. This CDR3 region has 14 residues. The CDR3 DNA reads as TGTGCCAGCAGCTTAAATCCGGGACAATACGAGCAGTACTTC. Translated: CASSLNPGQYEQYF.

Comment on this clone: This may be a read error: a much more frequent sequence differs by one nucleotide. This specimen includes other DNA sequences encoding the same CDR3. The chain is built from TRBV5-1 and TRBJ1-2; D gene uncertain. The CDR3 consists of 12 residues. CDR1 is SGHRS and CDR2 is YFSETQ in the germline V gene. V lost 0 bases and J 1 base, leaving 1 base between the germline ends. The CDR3 loop is CASSLDNYGYTF. The CDR3, as DNA: TGCGCCAGCAGCTTGGATAACTATGGCTACACCTTC.

The genes are TRBV30 and TRBJ2-1; D ambiguous. Trimming shortened V by 0 bases and J by 10 bases, and 10 bases separated the two germline ends. Germline CDR1 reads GTSNPN; CDR2 reads SVGIG (reference sequence). The CDR3 totals 12 residues. The CDR3: CAWSVGGVEQFF. DNA of the CDR3: TGTGCCTGGAGTGTAGGTGGAGTCGAGCAGTTCTTC.

The chain links TRBV27 to TRBJ1-1; possible D gene TRBD1, 6 bases. The CDR3 spans 12 residues. Trimming removed 6 bases from V and 3 bases from J, with 8 bases in between. Germline V gives CDR1 MNHEY, CDR2 SMNVEV (reference sequence). Here the CDR3 reads CASRGAHTEAFF. The CDR3 nucleotides read TGTGCCAGCAGGGGGGCTCACACTGAAGCTTTCTTT.

The chain is built from TRBV27 and TRBJ1-6; the D gene is possibly TRBD1 (6 bases). Trimming removed 3 bases at V and 5 bases at J, with 11 bases between. The CDR3 consists of 15 residues. Germline lookup yields CDR1 MNHEY and CDR2 SMNVEV (reference sequence). CDR3 nucleotides: TGTGCCAGCAGTTTCAGGGGAGTGGATAATTCACCCCTCCACTTT. It yields the protein CASSFRGVDNSPLHF.

This chain uses TRBV11-2 with TRBJ2-7, with 10 bases fitting TRBD1. The CDR3 sequence is 15 residues long. The V and J ends lost 6 bases and 3 bases, in that order; junction bases with no gene match: 8. Germline CDR1 is SGHAT and CDR2 is FQNNGV. The DNA for the CDR3 is TGTGCCAGCAGAAACCTCGGACAGGGGGACTACGAGCAGTACTTC. Its protein product is CASRNLGQGDYEQYF.

The chain has TRBV27 and TRBJ1-5, with D perhaps TRBD1 (5 bases). Germline V gives CDR1 MNHEY, CDR2 SMNVEV (reference sequence). The V end lost 2 bases, the J end lost 6 bases, and 11 bases lay between the germline ends. CDR3 length: 14 amino acids. The CDR3 spells CASSLAGFGQPQHF. CDR3 nucleotide sequence: TGTGCCAGCAGTTTAGCAGGGTTTGGTCAGCCCCAGCATTTT.

The chain joins TRBV9 to TRBJ2-1, with 13 bases matching TRBD2. This CDR3 contains 16 residues. With 1 base clipped from V and 11 bases from J, the junction kept 9 bases outside the gene matches. Per the germline V gene, CDR1 is SGDLS and CDR2 is YYNGEE. The CDR3 DNA is TGTGCCAGCAGCGTACCAGAGGGGACTAGCGGGGACAAGCAGTTCTTC. It codes for CASSVPEGTSGDKQFF.

The V gene is TRBV10-3, the J gene TRBJ2-3; TRBD2 agrees at 9 bases. The V and J ends lost 10 bases and 5 bases, in that order; junction bases with no gene match: 10. Per the germline V gene, CDR1 is ENHRY and CDR2 is SYGVKD. The CDR3 is 14 amino acids. CDR3 nucleotides: TGTGCCACGTCAACTAGCGGGCTGGGAGATACGCAGTATTTT. Translation: CATSTSGLGDTQYF.

The chain carries TRBV11-3 and TRBJ2-7; 7 nucleotides agree with TRBD1. The CDR3 runs 16 residues. V was pared by 5 bases and J by 3 bases, with 13 bases of the junction left unmatched. CDR1 is SGHNT and CDR2 is YENEEA in the germline V gene. The CDR3 is CASSPSGAQGLYEQYF. Written as DNA, the CDR3 is TGTGCCAGCAGCCCTTCCGGCGCACAGGGGCTCTACGAGCAGTACTTC.

V is TRBV7-2 and J is TRBJ1-4, with 10 bases that match TRBD1. After removal of 4 bases from V and 8 bases from J, the junction contained 7 bases not matched to a gene. CDR3 length: 15 amino acids. From germline, CDR1 is SGHTA and CDR2 FQGNSA. The CDR3 loop reads CASSSTGTGVEKLFF. DNA of the CDR3: TGTGCCAGCAGCTCCACCGGGACAGGGGTCGAAAAACTGTTTTTT.

This clone was seen only once. V gene TRBV5-4 combines with J gene TRBJ2-5; 8 positions match TRBD2. Trimming at V came to 0 bases and at J to 4 bases, leaving 5 bases not matched to a gene. This CDR3 is 15 amino acids long. Germline V gives CDR1 SGHNT, CDR2 YYREEE (reference sequence). Written as DNA, the CDR3 is TGTGCCAGCAGCTTGGTAACTAGCGGTCGAGAGACCCAGTACTTC. Protein sequence: CASSLVTSGRETQYF.